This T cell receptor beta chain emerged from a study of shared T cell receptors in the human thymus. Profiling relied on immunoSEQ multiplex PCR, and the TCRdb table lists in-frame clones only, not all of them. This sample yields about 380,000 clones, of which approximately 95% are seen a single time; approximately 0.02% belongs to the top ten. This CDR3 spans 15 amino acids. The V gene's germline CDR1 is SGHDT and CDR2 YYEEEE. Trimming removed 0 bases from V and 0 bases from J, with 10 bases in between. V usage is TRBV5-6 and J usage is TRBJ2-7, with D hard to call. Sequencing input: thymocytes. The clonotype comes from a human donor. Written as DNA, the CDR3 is TGTGCCAGCAGCTTGGGTACGGCAAGCTCCTACGAGCAGTACTTC. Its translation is CASSLGTASSYEQYF.